A single sample gave rise to the 2 T cell receptor beta chains below, sequenced in a study of STAT5B mutations in CD4+ large granular lymphocyte leukemia (dated by TCRdb to between 2021 and 2024). The library was obtained by the immunoSEQ multiplex PCR assay. TCRdb obtained this table from immuneACCESS and retained in-frame rearrangements with V and J assigned. These tables miss some clones; where compared with another copy, unresolved V genes account for less than half of the shortfall, and the remainder is unexplained. The sample data list about 35,000 clones, and about 70% of these were observed just once. The top ten constitute roughly 1.8% of the sample. The specimen sequenced was CD4+ T cells from blood buffy coats. The receptors come from a human donor in good health.

V is TRBV5-8 and J is TRBJ2-3, with 9 nucleotides matching TRBD1. CDR3 length: 16 amino acids. Germline CDR1 reads SGHTS; CDR2 reads YDEGEE. V lost 8 bases and J lost 1; bases outside the gene matches: 11. CDR3 protein: CARRQGVHAGTDTQYF. CDR3 sequence (DNA): TGTGCCAGACGACAGGGGGTACACGCAGGCACAGATACGCAGTATTTT.

The chain recombines TRBV5-1 with TRBJ1-2; D may be TRBD1 (5 bases). V lost 5 bases and J lost 1, with 6 bases in between. CDR1 is SGHRS, CDR2 YFSETQ, per germline. CDR3 size: 12 residues. CDR3 nucleotides: TGCGCCAGCAGAGACAGTAACTATGGCTACACCTTC. Its translation: CASRDSNYGYTF. The full variable domain, its missing parts supplied by reference TRBV5-1 and TRBJ1-2, is KAGVTQTPRYLIKTRGQQVTLSCSPISGHRSVSWYQQTPGQGLQFLFEYFSETQRNKGNFPGRFSGRQFSNSRSEMNVSTLELGDSALYLCASRDSNYGYTFGSGTRLTVV.